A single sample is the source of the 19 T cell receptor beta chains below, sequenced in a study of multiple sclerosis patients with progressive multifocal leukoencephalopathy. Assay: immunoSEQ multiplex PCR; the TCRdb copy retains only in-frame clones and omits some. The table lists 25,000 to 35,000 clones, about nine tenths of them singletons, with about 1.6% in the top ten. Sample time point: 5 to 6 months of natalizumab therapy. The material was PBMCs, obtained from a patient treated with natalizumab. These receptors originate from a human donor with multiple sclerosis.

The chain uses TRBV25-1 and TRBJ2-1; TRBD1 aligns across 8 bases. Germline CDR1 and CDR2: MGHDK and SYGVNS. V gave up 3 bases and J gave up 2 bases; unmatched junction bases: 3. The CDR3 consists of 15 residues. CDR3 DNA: TGTGCCAGCAGTGAGCCGGGACAGGCCTACAATGAGCAGTTCTTC. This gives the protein CASSEPGQAYNEQFF.

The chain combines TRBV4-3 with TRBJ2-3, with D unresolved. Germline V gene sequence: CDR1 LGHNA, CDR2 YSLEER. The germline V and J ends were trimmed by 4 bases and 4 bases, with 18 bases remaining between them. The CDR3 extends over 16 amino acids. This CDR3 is CASSPDEVDMPDTQYF. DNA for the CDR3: TGCGCCAGCAGCCCCGACGAAGTAGATATGCCAGATACGCAGTATTTT.

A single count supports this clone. CDR3 amino acids: CASSPTFTTGGGYTF. CDR3 nucleotide sequence: TGCGCCAGCAGCCCCACCTTTACGACAGGAGGGGGCTACACCTTC. This chain joins TRBV4-3 and TRBJ1-2; D is perhaps TRBD1 (6 bases). This CDR3 spans 15 amino acids. V gave up 4 bases and J gave up 8 bases, with 20 bases separating them. Germline V CDR1 and CDR2: LGHNA, YSLEER.

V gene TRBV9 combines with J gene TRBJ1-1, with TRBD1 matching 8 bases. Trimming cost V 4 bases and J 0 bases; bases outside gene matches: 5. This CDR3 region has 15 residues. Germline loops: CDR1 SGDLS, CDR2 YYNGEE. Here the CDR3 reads CASSPRQGMNTEAFF. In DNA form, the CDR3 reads TGTGCCAGCAGCCCACGACAGGGGATGAACACTGAAGCTTTCTTT.

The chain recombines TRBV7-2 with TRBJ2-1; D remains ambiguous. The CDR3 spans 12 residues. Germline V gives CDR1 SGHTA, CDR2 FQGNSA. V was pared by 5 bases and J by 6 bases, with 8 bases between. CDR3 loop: CASSPWANEQFF. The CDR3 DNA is TGTGCCAGCAGCCCCTGGGCCAATGAGCAGTTCTTC.

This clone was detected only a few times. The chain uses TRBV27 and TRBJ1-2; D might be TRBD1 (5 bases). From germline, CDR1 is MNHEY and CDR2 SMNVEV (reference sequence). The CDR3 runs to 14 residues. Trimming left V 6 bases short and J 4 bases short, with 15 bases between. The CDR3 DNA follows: TGTGCCAGCAGCCTAGGGTCAGGGCCCTATGGCTACACCTTC. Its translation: CASSLGSGPYGYTF.

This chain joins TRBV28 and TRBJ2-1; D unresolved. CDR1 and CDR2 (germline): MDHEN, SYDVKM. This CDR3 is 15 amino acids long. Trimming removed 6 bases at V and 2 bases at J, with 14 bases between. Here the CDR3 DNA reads TGTGCCAGCAGGCCACGGACGCTAACCTACAATGAGCAGTTCTTC. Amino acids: CASRPRTLTYNEQFF. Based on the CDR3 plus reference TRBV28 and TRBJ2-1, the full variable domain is DVKVTQSSRYLVKRTGEKVFLECVQDMDHENMFWYRQDPGLGLRLIYFSYDVKMKEKGDIPEGYSVSREKKERFSLILESASTNQTSMYLCASRPRTLTYNEQFFGPGTRLTVL.

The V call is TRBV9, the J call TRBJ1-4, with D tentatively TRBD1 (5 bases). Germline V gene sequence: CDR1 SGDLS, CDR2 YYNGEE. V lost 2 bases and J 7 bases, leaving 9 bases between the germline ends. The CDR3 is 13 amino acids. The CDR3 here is CASSVDMFEKLFF. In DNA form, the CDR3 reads TGTGCCAGCAGCGTGGACATGTTTGAAAAACTGTTTTTT.

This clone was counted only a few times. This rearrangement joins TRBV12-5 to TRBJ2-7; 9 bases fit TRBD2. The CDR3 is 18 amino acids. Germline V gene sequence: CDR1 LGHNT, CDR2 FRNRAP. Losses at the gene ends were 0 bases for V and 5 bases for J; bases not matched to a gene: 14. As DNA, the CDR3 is TGTGCTAGTGGTTTGGTACTAACGGCTAGCGGGAAGACAGACGAGCAGTACTTC. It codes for CASGLVLTASGKTDEQYF.

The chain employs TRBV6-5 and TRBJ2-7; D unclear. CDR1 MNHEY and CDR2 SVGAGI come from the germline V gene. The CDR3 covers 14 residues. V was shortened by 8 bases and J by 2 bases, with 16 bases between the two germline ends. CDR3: CASRNPLGTYEQYF. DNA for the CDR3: TGTGCCAGCCGAAACCCCCTGGGGACCTACGAGCAGTACTTC.

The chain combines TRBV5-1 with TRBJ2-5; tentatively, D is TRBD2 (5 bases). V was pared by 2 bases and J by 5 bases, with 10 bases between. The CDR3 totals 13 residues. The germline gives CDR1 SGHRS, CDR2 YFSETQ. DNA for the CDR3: TGCGCCAGCAGCTTTCTGGGCGGGGAGACCCAGTACTTC. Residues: CASSFLGGETQYF.

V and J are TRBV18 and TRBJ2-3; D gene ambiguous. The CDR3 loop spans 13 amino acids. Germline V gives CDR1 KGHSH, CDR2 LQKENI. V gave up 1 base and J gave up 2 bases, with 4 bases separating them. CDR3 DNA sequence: TGTGCCAGCTCACCACGGAACACAGATACGCAGTATTTT. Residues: CASSPRNTDTQYF.

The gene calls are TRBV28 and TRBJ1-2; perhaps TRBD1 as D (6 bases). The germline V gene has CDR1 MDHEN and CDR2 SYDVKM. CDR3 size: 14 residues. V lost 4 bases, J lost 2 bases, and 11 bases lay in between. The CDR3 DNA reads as TGTGCCAGCAGTTCCTTGGGGGCAAACTATGGCTACACCTTC. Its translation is CASSSLGANYGYTF.

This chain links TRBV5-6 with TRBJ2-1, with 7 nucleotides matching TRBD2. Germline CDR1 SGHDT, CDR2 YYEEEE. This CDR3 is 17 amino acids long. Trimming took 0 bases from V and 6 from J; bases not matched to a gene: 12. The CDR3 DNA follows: TGTGCCAGCAGCTTGGCTAGCGGCCCGGAGAGACGCAATGAGCAGTTCTTC. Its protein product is CASSLASGPERRNEQFF.

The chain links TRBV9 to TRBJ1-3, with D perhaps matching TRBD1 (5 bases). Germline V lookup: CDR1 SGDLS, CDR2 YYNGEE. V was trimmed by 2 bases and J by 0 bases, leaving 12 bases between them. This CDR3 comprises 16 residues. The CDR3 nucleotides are TGTGCCAGCAGCGTTGGACATGCCAACTCTGGAAACACCATATATTTT. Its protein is CASSVGHANSGNTIYF.

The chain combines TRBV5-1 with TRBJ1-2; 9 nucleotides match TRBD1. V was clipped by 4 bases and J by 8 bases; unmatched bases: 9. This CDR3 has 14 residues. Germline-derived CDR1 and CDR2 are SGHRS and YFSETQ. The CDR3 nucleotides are TGCGCCAGCAGCAGAAAAGACAGGGGGAAAGGCTACACCTTC. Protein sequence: CASSRKDRGKGYTF.

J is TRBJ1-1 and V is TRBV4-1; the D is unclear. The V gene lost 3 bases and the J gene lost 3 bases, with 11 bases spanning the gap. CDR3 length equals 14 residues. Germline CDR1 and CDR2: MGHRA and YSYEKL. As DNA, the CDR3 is TGCGCCAGCAGCCACCAGATCGGGTACACTGAAGCTTTCTTT. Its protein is CASSHQIGYTEAFF.

In DNA form, the CDR3 reads TGTGCCAGCAGCAGGCTCGCTGAAGAAGACTACGAGCAGTACTTC. This encodes CASSRLAEEDYEQYF. The rearrangement uses TRBV5-6 and TRBJ2-7; no clear D gene. The CDR3 extends over 15 amino acids. CDR1 is SGHDT, CDR2 YYEEEE, per germline. V was shortened by 4 bases and J by 3 bases, with 17 bases between the two germline ends. Full variable domain (remainder filled in from reference TRBV5-6 and TRBJ2-7): DAGVTQSPTHLIKTRGQQVTLRCSPKSGHDTVSWYQQALGQGPQFIFQYYEEEERQRGNFPDRFSGHQFPNYSSELNVNALLLGDSALYLCASSRLAEEDYEQYFGPGTRLTVT.

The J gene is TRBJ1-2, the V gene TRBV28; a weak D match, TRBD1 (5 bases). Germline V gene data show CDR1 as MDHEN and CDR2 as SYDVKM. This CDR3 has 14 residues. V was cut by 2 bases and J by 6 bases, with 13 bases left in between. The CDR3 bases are TGTGCCAGCAGTTTAACCGTGGGACCGCATGGCTACACCTTC. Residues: CASSLTVGPHGYTF.